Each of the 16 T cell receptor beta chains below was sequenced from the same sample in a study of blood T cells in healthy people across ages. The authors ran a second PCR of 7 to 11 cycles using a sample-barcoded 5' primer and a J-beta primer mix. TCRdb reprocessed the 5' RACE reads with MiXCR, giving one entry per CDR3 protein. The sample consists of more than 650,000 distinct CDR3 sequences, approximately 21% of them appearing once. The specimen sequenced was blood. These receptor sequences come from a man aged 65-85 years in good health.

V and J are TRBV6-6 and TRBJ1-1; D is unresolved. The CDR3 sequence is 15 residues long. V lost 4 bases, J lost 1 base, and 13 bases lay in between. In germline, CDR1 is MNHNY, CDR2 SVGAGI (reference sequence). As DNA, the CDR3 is TGTGCCAGCAGTTTCGGACCCCAAAGGAACACTGAAGCTTTCTTT. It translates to CASSFGPQRNTEAFF.

CDR3: CSARASGGTGELFF. DNA of the CDR3: TGCAGTGCTAGGGCAAGCGGGGGCACCGGGGAGCTGTTTTTT. The chain couples TRBV20-1 to TRBJ2-2; 8 bases agree with TRBD2. This CDR3 spans 14 amino acids. Germline-derived CDR1 and CDR2 are DFQATT and SNEGSKA (reference sequence). The ends lost 3 bases at V and 4 bases at J; junction bases unmatched: 4.

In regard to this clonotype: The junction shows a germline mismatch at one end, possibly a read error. The CDR3 nucleotides are TGTGCCACCAGAAGACAGGGTTCGATTTACACTGAGGCTTTCTTT. This sequence encodes CATRRQGSIYTEAFF. The V and J genes are TRBV24-1 and TRBJ1-1; 7 bases agree with TRBD1. The CDR3 runs to 15 residues. Germline CDR1 is KGHDR and CDR2 is SFDVKD.

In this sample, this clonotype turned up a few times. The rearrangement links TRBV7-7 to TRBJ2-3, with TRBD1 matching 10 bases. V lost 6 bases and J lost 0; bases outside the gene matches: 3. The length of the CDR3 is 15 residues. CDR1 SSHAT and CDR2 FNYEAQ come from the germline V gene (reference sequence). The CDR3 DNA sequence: TGTGCCAGCAGTCGGACAGGGGGAAGCACAGATACGCAGTATTTT. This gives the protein CASSRTGGSTDTQYF.

The chain's CDR3 is CASSEMIGTEQFF. Here the CDR3 DNA reads TGTGCCAGCAGTGAAATGATTGGGACGGAGCAGTTCTTC. The chain recombines TRBV6-1 with TRBJ2-1; the D call may be TRBD1 or TRBD2 (5 bases each). CDR1 and CDR2 (germline): MNHNS, SASEGT. Trimming stripped 2 bases from V and 10 bases from J, with 12 bases between. The CDR3 loop spans 13 amino acids.

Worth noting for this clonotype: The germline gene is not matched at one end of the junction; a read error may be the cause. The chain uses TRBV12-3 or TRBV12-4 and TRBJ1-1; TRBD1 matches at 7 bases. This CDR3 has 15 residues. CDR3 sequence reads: CAGSLRTGGRAEAFF. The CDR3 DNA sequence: TGTGCCGGCAGTCTGCGGACAGGCGGGCGTGCTGAAGCTTTCTTT.

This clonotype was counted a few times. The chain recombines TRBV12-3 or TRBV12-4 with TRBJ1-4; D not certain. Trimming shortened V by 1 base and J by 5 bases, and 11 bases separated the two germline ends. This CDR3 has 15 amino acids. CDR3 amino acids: CASSLGARANEKLFF. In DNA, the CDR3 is TGTGCCAGCAGTTTAGGTGCTCGGGCCAATGAAAAACTGTTTTTT.

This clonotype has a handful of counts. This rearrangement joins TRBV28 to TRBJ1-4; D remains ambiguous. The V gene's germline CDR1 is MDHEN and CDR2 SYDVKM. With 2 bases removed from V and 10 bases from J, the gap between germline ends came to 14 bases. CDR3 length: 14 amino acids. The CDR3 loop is CASSLEATYGKLFF. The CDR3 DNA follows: TGTGCCAGCAGTTTAGAGGCTACATACGGAAAACTGTTTTTT.

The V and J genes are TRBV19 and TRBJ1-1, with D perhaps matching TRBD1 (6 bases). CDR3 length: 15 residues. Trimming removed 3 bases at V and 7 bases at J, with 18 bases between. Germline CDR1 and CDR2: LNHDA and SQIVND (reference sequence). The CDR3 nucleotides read TGTGCCAGTAGTATTCAACTGGGGGCCTGGGGTGAAGCTTTCTTT. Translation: CASSIQLGAWGEAFF.

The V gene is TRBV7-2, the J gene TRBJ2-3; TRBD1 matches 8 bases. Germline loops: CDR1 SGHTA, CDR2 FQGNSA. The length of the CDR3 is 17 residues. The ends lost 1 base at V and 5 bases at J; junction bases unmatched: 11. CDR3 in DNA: TGTGCCAGCAGCTTAGGTTGGGGCAGGGGGCGGATAGATACGCAGTATTTT. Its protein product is CASSLGWGRGRIDTQYF.

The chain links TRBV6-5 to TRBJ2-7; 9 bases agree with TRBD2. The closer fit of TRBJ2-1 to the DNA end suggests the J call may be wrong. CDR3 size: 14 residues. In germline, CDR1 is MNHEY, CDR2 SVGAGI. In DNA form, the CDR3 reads TGTGCCAGCAGTTCCGGGACTAGCCACAATGAGCAGTTCTTC. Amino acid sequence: CASSSGTSHNEQFF.

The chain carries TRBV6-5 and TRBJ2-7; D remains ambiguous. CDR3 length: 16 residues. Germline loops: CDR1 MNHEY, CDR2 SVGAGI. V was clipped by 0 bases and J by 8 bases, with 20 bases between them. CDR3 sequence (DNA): TGTGCCAGCAGTTACTCGACGGGTCCCTCGATTTTTAAGCAGTACTTC. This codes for CASSYSTGPSIFKQYF.

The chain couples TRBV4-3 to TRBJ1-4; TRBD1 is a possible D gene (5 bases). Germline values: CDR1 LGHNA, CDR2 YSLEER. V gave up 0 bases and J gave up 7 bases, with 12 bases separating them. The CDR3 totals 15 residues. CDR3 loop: CASSQDSRVGEKLFF. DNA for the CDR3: TGCGCCAGCAGCCAAGATTCCAGGGTGGGTGAAAAACTGTTTTTT.

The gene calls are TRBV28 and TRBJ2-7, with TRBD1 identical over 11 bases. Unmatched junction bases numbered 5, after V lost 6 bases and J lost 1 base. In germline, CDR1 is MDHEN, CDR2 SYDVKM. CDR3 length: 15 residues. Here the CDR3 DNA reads TGTGCCAGCAGCAACCGGGACAGGGGGTCCTACGAGCAGTACTTC. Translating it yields CASSNRDRGSYEQYF.

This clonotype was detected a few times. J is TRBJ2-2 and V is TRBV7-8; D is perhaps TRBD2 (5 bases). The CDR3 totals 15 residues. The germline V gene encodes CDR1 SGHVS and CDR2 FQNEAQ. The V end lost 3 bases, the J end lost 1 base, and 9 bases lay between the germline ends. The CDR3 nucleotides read TGTGCCAGCAGCTTCAACGGGATGAACACCGGGGAGCTGTTTTTT. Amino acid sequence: CASSFNGMNTGELFF.

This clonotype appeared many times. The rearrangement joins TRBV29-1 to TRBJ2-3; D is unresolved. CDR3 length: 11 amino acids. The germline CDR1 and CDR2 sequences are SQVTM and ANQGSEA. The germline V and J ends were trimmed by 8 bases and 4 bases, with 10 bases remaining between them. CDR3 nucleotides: TGCAGCTCCCGTACCGCAGATACGCAGTATTTT. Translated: CSSRTADTQYF.